What follows are 29 T cell receptor beta chains derived from one specimen sequenced in a study of OX40 agonist ivuxolimab in advanced cancers. Profiling relied on immunoSEQ multiplex PCR, and the TCRdb table lists in-frame clones only, not all of them. The table records roughly 34,000 clones, 80% to 95% of them present only once. The sequenced sample was CD4+ or CD8+ T cells sorted from blood, obtained in a trial of the OX40 agonist ivuxolimab. The receptors were gathered from an adult with an advanced solid tumor such as melanoma, head and neck, liver or kidney cancer.

This clone occurred a few times. The genes are TRBV4-1 and TRBJ2-1, with D unclear. CDR1 MGHRA and CDR2 YSYEKL come from the germline V gene. The CDR3 contains 14 residues. V was shortened by 4 bases and J by 5 bases, with 12 bases between the two germline ends. The CDR3 DNA reads as TGCGCCAGCAGCCCGATCGTGCACCACAATGAGCAGTTCTTC. Translating gives CASSPIVHHNEQFF.

This chain links TRBV9 with TRBJ2-2, with D unresolved. Deletions cut 0 bases from V and 3 bases from J, with 6 bases between. Germline V gene sequence: CDR1 SGDLS, CDR2 YYNGEE. The CDR3 is made up of 14 amino acids. Here the CDR3 reads CASSVGQDTGELFF. CDR3 nucleotides: TGTGCCAGCAGCGTAGGTCAGGACACCGGGGAGCTGTTTTTT. Drawing the rest from reference TRBV9 and TRBJ2-2, the complete variable domain is DSGVTQTPKHLITATGQRVTLRCSPRSGDLSVYWYQQSLDQGLQFLIQYYNGEERAKGNILERFSAQQFPDLHSELNLSSLELGDSALYFCASSVGQDTGELFFGEGSRLTVL.

The rearrangement uses TRBV5-4 and TRBJ2-1; TRBD2 agrees at 9 bases. V gave up 4 bases and J gave up 7 bases; unmatched junction bases: 12. The CDR3 has 16 residues. The germline CDR1 and CDR2 sequences are SGHNT and YYREEE (reference sequence). CDR3 bases: TGTGCCAGCAGCCCCCCTTATAGCGGGAGTTTGAATGAGCAGTTCTTC. Translated, it gives CASSPPYSGSLNEQFF. The variable domain in full, completed from reference TRBV5-4 and TRBJ2-1, reads ETGVTQSPTHLIKTRGQQVTLRCSSQSGHNTVSWYQQALGQGPQFIFQYYREEENGRGNFPPRFSGLQFPNYSSELNVNALELDDSALYLCASSPPYSGSLNEQFFGPGTRLTVL.

The J gene is TRBJ1-5, the V gene TRBV2; D gene ambiguous. Germline V gene lookup returns CDR1 SNHLY and CDR2 FYNNEI. This CDR3 has 13 residues. The germline V and J ends were trimmed by 6 bases and 2 bases, with 8 bases remaining between them. The CDR3 nucleotides are TGTGCCAGCAGATTAGAGGGCAATCAGCCCCAGCATTTT. Translating it yields CASRLEGNQPQHF.

As regards this clone: Other nucleotide sequences from this sample produce the same CDR3. The CDR3 region has the DNA TGTGCCAGCAGCTTAGGGGCAGGGGGGGGTAATGAGCAGTTCTTC. Translation: CASSLGAGGGNEQFF. The chain couples TRBV7-9 to TRBJ2-1; the D call may be TRBD1 or TRBD2 (7 bases each). This CDR3 has 15 amino acids. V was cut by 1 base and J by 7 bases, with 14 bases left in between. Germline CDR1 SEHNR, CDR2 FQNEAQ (reference sequence).

V gene TRBV27 combines with J gene TRBJ2-2; D is uncertain. Trimming removed 7 bases at V and 4 bases at J, with 19 bases between. Germline CDR1 and CDR2: MNHEY and SMNVEV (reference sequence). The CDR3 is made up of 16 amino acids. The CDR3 DNA sequence: TGTGCCAGCACCCGGGCCCCCGATTTGGGCACCGGGGAGCTGTTTTTT. It specifies CASTRAPDLGTGELFF.

The chain has TRBV5-1 and TRBJ2-2; 12 bases align to TRBD2. J gave up 1 base and V 3 bases, and 13 bases lay outside the gene matches. The germline CDR1 and CDR2 sequences are SGHRS and YFSETQ. The CDR3 loop spans 20 amino acids. Written as DNA, the CDR3 is TGCGCCAGCAGCTCGCCGCCCGGGACTAGCGGGTTCCAGAACACCGGGGAGCTGTTTTTT. Its translation: CASSSPPGTSGFQNTGELFF.

A single count supports this clone. In DNA, the CDR3 is TGTGCCAGCAGCTTCGACCCGACACCTTATAACACCGGGGAGCTGTTTTTT. Translating it yields CASSFDPTPYNTGELFF. The chain links TRBV13 to TRBJ2-2; the D is unclear. V lost 3 bases to trimming and J lost 2 bases, with 16 bases between them. The germline V gene encodes CDR1 PRHDT and CDR2 FYEKMQ (reference sequence). CDR3 size: 17 residues.

V gene TRBV14 combines with J gene TRBJ2-1, with 8 bases identical to TRBD2. This CDR3 contains 18 residues. V lost 5 bases to trimming and J lost 3 bases; unmatched junction nucleotides: 15. From germline, CDR1 is SGHDN and CDR2 FVKESK. CDR3 in DNA: TGTGCCAGCAGCTCATATGCGGGCCGGACTAGCCACTACAATGAGCAGTTCTTC. It encodes CASSSYAGRTSHYNEQFF.

The chain combines TRBV6-6 with TRBJ1-3, with D uncertain. CDR3 size: 14 residues. The V end was cut by 10 bases, the J end by 0 bases, with 13 bases between. CDR1 is MNHNY and CDR2 is SVGAGI in the germline V gene (reference sequence). The CDR3 DNA reads TGTGCCACCCGGGGTTCCTACTCTGGAAACACCATATATTTT. Translated: CATRGSYSGNTIYF.

The table lists this clone with a count of one. This chain connects TRBV7-8 to TRBJ1-1; D is unclear. The germline CDR1 and CDR2 sequences are SGHVS and FQNEAQ. Trimming took off 5 bases at V and 0 bases at J, with 19 bases between the two ends. There are 17 residues in the CDR3. The CDR3 is CASSREGGRSVNTEAFF. CDR3 sequence (DNA): TGTGCCAGCAGCCGAGAGGGAGGCCGGTCCGTGAACACTGAAGCTTTCTTT.

The rearrangement uses TRBV19 and TRBJ1-5; 9 positions agree with TRBD1. Germline V lookup: CDR1 LNHDA, CDR2 SQIVND (reference sequence). This CDR3 has 16 residues. With V trimmed by 5 bases and J by 4 bases, 9 bases remained unmatched. The CDR3 loop reads CASSPGTGSWNQPQHF. The CDR3, as DNA: TGTGCCAGTAGTCCTGGGACAGGGAGTTGGAATCAGCCCCAGCATTTT.

The chain recombines TRBV7-9 with TRBJ2-7; D remains ambiguous. From germline, CDR1 is SEHNR and CDR2 FQNEAQ (reference sequence). The CDR3 consists of 12 residues. V was pared by 5 bases and J by 6 bases, with 11 bases between. The CDR3 region is CASSHPGGEQYF. The CDR3 DNA reads as TGTGCCAGCAGCCACCCGGGCGGCGAGCAGTACTTC. The full variable domain, completed using reference TRBV7-9 and TRBJ2-7, is DTGVSQNPRHKITKRGQNVTFRCDPISEHNRLYWYRQTLGQGPEFLTYFQNEAQLEKSRLLSDRFSAERPKGSFSTLEIQRTEQGDSAMYLCASSHPGGEQYFGPGTRLTVT.

The V gene is TRBV7-2, the J gene TRBJ2-3; 10 nucleotides line up with TRBD1. V shed 5 bases and J 2 bases; nucleotides not matched to a gene: 13. Germline CDR1 reads SGHTA; CDR2 reads FQGNSA. The CDR3 has 18 amino acids. CDR3 sequence: CASSHGWDRGSDTDTQYF. The CDR3 DNA reads as TGTGCCAGCAGCCACGGGTGGGACAGGGGAAGTGACACAGATACGCAGTATTTT.

This clone was seen just once. This sequence joins TRBV30 and TRBJ1-1; 8 nucleotides match TRBD1. The J segment lost 4 bases and the V segment lost 2 bases, leaving 3 bases of the junction unmatched. There are 13 residues in the CDR3. Germline V gene lookup returns CDR1 GTSNPN and CDR2 SVGIG (reference sequence). Written as DNA, the CDR3 is TGTGCCTGGAGTACACAGGGGGGCACTGAAGCTTTCTTT. Translating it yields CAWSTQGGTEAFF.

The genes are TRBV28 and TRBJ1-2; no firm D call. CDR3 length equals 13 residues. The germline V gene has CDR1 MDHEN and CDR2 SYDVKM. V lost 5 bases and J 3 bases, leaving 10 bases between the germline ends. The CDR3 spells CASSPRGHYGYTF. CDR3 nucleotides: TGTGCCAGCAGTCCTCGGGGTCACTATGGCTACACCTTC.

CDR3 sequence reads: CASSINSGGADEQFF. In DNA, the CDR3 is TGTGCCAGTAGTATAAATAGCGGGGGGGCCGATGAGCAGTTCTTC. The gene calls are TRBV19 and TRBJ2-1; 11 bases match TRBD2. Germline CDR1 and CDR2: LNHDA and SQIVND (reference sequence). The CDR3 consists of 15 residues. V shed 2 bases and J 8 bases; nucleotides not matched to a gene: 5.

This chain uses TRBV28 with TRBJ2-5, with a tentative D call TRBD2 (5 bases). The J call could be wrong; TRBJ2-7 is a better fit for the DNA end. Germline V gives CDR1 MDHEN, CDR2 SYDVKM. CDR3 length: 13 residues. CDR3 in DNA: TGTGCCAGCAACCTCGCGGGTCAGGACGAGCAGTACTTC. Residues: CASNLAGQDEQYF.

CDR3 coding DNA: TGTGCCAGCAAACGGGACAGTAGCAATCAGCCCCAGCATTTT. This gives the protein CASKRDSSNQPQHF. The chain has TRBV6-5 and TRBJ1-5, with 7 positions matching TRBD1. There are 14 residues in the CDR3. CDR1 is MNHEY and CDR2 is SVGAGI in the germline V gene. V was pared by 7 bases and J by 0 bases, with 3 bases of the junction left unmatched.

This chain joins TRBV19 and TRBJ1-5, with 9 bases identical to TRBD1. Germline V lookup: CDR1 LNHDA, CDR2 SQIVND (reference sequence). V dropped 6 bases and J dropped 4; count of bases not matched to a gene: 7. CDR3 size: 15 residues. The CDR3: CASRLSTGGNQPQHF. The CDR3 DNA reads as TGTGCCAGTAGACTCTCGACAGGGGGAAATCAGCCCCAGCATTTT.

This clone came up a few times. This chain links TRBV5-6 with TRBJ2-1; 11 positions match TRBD1. The CDR3 covers 15 residues. CDR1 is SGHDT and CDR2 is YYEEEE in the germline V gene. The junction had 2 bases not matched to a gene; V was cut back by 0 bases and J by 6 bases. CDR3 sequence: CASSLVGTGGNEQFF. The CDR3 DNA sequence: TGTGCCAGCAGCTTGGTGGGGACAGGGGGCAATGAGCAGTTCTTC.

V is TRBV28 and J is TRBJ2-5, with D maybe TRBD2 (5 bases). Trimming took 3 bases from V and 5 from J, leaving 7 bases between them. Germline V gene sequence: CDR1 MDHEN, CDR2 SYDVKM. The CDR3 is made up of 12 amino acids. The DNA of the CDR3 is TGTGCCAGCAGTTTCGGAGGTGAGACCCAGTACTTC. Its protein product is CASSFGGETQYF.

This clone has a single count. The genes are TRBV9 and TRBJ2-1, with D possibly being TRBD2 (6 bases). The CDR3 loop spans 15 amino acids. Germline V gene data show CDR1 as SGDLS and CDR2 as YYNGEE. V was cut by 1 base and J by 8 bases, with 16 bases left in between. The CDR3 is CASSVLLGGYDEQFF. The CDR3 DNA follows: TGTGCCAGCAGCGTACTCCTGGGAGGATATGATGAGCAGTTCTTC.

V is TRBV5-8 and J is TRBJ2-7, with D perhaps being TRBD1 or TRBD2 (5 bases each). The V end was cut by 1 base, the J end by 3 bases, with 14 bases between. The germline CDR1 and CDR2 sequences are SGHTS and YDEGEE. The CDR3 has 15 residues. The CDR3 DNA sequence: TGTGCCAGCAGCTTGATGCCGGGACGCGTCTACGAGCAGTACTTC. Translating gives CASSLMPGRVYEQYF.

This clone was counted between two and nine times. This chain joins TRBV2 and TRBJ2-2; 9 nucleotides line up with TRBD1. This CDR3 region has 14 residues. After removal of 6 bases from V and 3 bases from J, the junction contained 2 bases not matched to a gene. Germline V gene sequence: CDR1 SNHLY, CDR2 FYNNEI. CDR3 loop: CASRDRGYTGELFF. CDR3 sequence (DNA): TGTGCCAGCAGGGACAGGGGATACACCGGGGAGCTGTTTTTT.

This rearrangement joins TRBV5-5 to TRBJ2-7; 13 nucleotides match TRBD2. The V segment lost 3 bases and the J segment 2 bases; nucleotides outside the gene matches: 2. This CDR3 spans 15 amino acids. Germline CDR1 reads SGHKS; CDR2 reads YYEKEE (reference sequence). This chain's CDR3 is CASSSTSGGAYEQYF. CDR3 in DNA: TGTGCCAGCAGCTCTACTAGCGGGGGGGCCTACGAGCAGTACTTC.

In regard to this clone: At one of its ends the junction is not consistent with the germline gene, which may arise from a read error. The chain combines TRBV27 with TRBJ2-5, with TRBD1 matching over 9 bases. Germline V gene data show CDR1 as MNHEY and CDR2 as SMNVEV (reference sequence). The CDR3 consists of 14 residues. CDR3 sequence (DNA): TGTGCCAGCAGTACAGGGGGCTATGAAGAGCCCCAGTACTTC. It encodes CASSTGGYEEPQYF.

The genes are TRBV23-1 and TRBJ2-1; D gene uncertain. TRBV23-1 is given ORF status, its function remaining uncertain. The CDR3 length is 16 residues. Trimming shortened V by 4 bases and J by 0 bases, and 13 bases separated the two germline ends. CDR3 DNA sequence: TGCGCCAGCAGTCCAGAGCTCCCGAGCTCCTACAATGAGCAGTTCTTC. Its protein is CASSPELPSSYNEQFF.

This sequence joins TRBV15 and TRBJ2-7, with 9 positions matching TRBD2. Germline trimming cut 6 bases from V and 3 bases from J; bases unmatched to any gene: 6. The V gene's germline CDR1 is LNHNV and CDR2 YYDKDF (reference sequence). The CDR3 is 14 amino acids. CDR3 nucleotide sequence: TGTGCCACCAGTTTCGCGACTAGCGGCTACGAGCAGTACTTC. Residues: CATSFATSGYEQYF. The entire variable domain, with the rest obtained from reference TRBV15 and TRBJ2-7, is as follows: DAMVIQNPRYQVTQFGKPVTLSCSQTLNHNVMYWYQQKSSQAPKLLFHYYDKDFNNEADTPDNFQSRRPNTSFCFLDIRSPGLGDTAMYLCATSFATSGYEQYFGPGTRLTVT.